Shown below are 30 T cell receptor beta chains from a single sample sequenced in a study of vaccination and CD4 T cells after COVID-19. The antigens of these receptors remain unknown. The Oncomine TCR Beta short-read assay was what sequenced the DNA obtained from cultured CD4+ T cells. TCRdb recomputed calls from the PCR reads with MiXCR, one row per CDR3 protein. The sample contains some 970 distinct CDR3 sequences, roughly a third of which appear only once. Treatment described: approximately nine-day PBMC culture with coronavirus spike peptide pools or control peptides (ViraFEST assay). An unexposed donor provided the CD4+ T cells, which were collected before the COVID-19 pandemic (2011-2018). The sequencing sample was made of CD4+ T cells from blood, cultured in vitro. The source of these receptors is a human donor in good health.

The chain has TRBV4-1 and TRBJ1-2; D is unclear. The length of the CDR3 is 16 residues. With 2 bases removed from V and 0 bases from J, the gap between germline ends came to 13 bases. Germline V gives CDR1 MGHRA, CDR2 YSYEKL. In nucleotides, the CDR3 is TGCGCCAGCAGCCAACCGAGCAGTCGGCCTAACTATGGCTACACCTTC. Protein product: CASSQPSSRPNYGYTF.

This clonotype came up a few times. The chain has TRBV20-1 and TRBJ1-3; 9 nucleotides agree with TRBD1. Germline V gene lookup returns CDR1 DFQATT and CDR2 SNEGSKA (reference sequence). This CDR3 is 15 amino acids long. V was clipped by 3 bases and J by 4 bases; unmatched bases: 7. CDR3: CSARGGQGSGNTIYF. CDR3 nucleotide sequence: TGCAGTGCTAGGGGTGGACAGGGGTCAGGAAACACCATATATTTT.

The rearrangement links TRBV20-1 to TRBJ2-1; 8 nucleotides agree with TRBD2. The CDR3 is 13 residues long. Germline V gene data show CDR1 as DFQATT and CDR2 as SNEGSKA (reference sequence). Trimming at V came to 6 bases and at J to 7 bases, leaving 8 bases not matched to a gene. CDR3 sequence (DNA): TGCAGTGCCCCGGGGGGGGGACGGAATGAGCAGTTCTTC. It specifies CSAPGGGRNEQFF.

This clonotype was counted only a few times. This sequence joins TRBV6-2 or TRBV6-3 and TRBJ2-7; possibly TRBD1 for D (6 bases). This CDR3 has 12 residues. CDR1 MNHEY and CDR2 SVGEGT come from the germline V gene. V shed 6 bases and J shed 6 bases, with 12 bases lying between them. CDR3 DNA: TGTGCCAGCAGGGAGCAGGGGCTCGAGCAGTACTTC. Encoded protein: CASREQGLEQYF.

The gene calls are TRBV7-9 and TRBJ1-3; no firm D call. Germline V gene lookup returns CDR1 SEHNR and CDR2 FQNEAQ (reference sequence). V lost 3 bases and J lost 3, with 9 bases in between. The length of the CDR3 is 14 residues. The CDR3: CASSLGSRGNTIYF. CDR3 DNA: TGTGCCAGCAGCTTGGGCAGCCGTGGAAACACCATATATTTT.

This chain uses TRBV10-3 with TRBJ2-7; 11 bases map to TRBD1. This CDR3 contains 15 residues. V dropped 2 bases and J dropped 7; count of bases not matched to a gene: 7. Germline values: CDR1 ENHRY, CDR2 SYGVKD. The CDR3 spells CAISEVGQGAEEQYF. CDR3 DNA: TGTGCCATCAGTGAGGTAGGACAGGGGGCGGAAGAGCAGTACTTC.

The V gene is TRBV14, the J gene TRBJ2-1; D unclear. The CDR3 runs 13 residues. The V and J ends lost 1 base and 12 bases respectively, with 13 bases between them. CDR1 and CDR2 (germline): SGHDN, FVKESK. The CDR3 DNA reads as TGTGCCAGCAGCCAAGTTGATGGGGTAGCGCAGTTCTTC. Translated, it gives CASSQVDGVAQFF. Together with reference TRBV14 and TRBJ2-1, the CDR3 gives the full variable domain: EAGVTQFPSHSVIEKGQTVTLRCDPISGHDNLYWYRRVMGKEIKFLLHFVKESKQDESGMPNNRFLAERTGGTYSTLKVQPAELEDSGVYFCASSQVDGVAQFFGPGTRLTVL.

This clonotype was seen only a few times. The chain links TRBV15 to TRBJ2-1; 13 positions match TRBD2. This CDR3 is 21 amino acids long. Germline trimming cut 5 bases from V and 2 bases from J; bases unmatched to any gene: 18. In germline, CDR1 is LNHNV, CDR2 YYDKDF (reference sequence). CDR3 loop: CATSSGPGLAGPKTTYNEQFF. DNA for the CDR3: TGTGCCACCAGCTCGGGTCCGGGACTAGCGGGACCTAAAACAACCTACAATGAGCAGTTCTTC.

The chain employs TRBV19 and TRBJ1-5, with no clear D. V was pared by 9 bases and J by 2 bases, with 14 bases between. Germline V gives CDR1 LNHDA, CDR2 SQIVND (reference sequence). The CDR3 runs 14 residues. The CDR3: CASRNLGGNQPQHF. CDR3 nucleotides: TGTGCCAGCCGGAATCTTGGGGGCAATCAGCCCCAGCATTTT.

The J gene is TRBJ1-6, the V gene TRBV2, with 11 nucleotides matching TRBD1. The CDR3 is made up of 14 amino acids. The V and J ends lost 7 bases and 7 bases, in that order; junction bases with no gene match: 3. Germline lookup yields CDR1 SNHLY and CDR2 FYNNEI. The CDR3 DNA sequence: TGTGCCAGCATTAGGGACAGGGGGAATTCACCCCTCCACTTT. Amino acid sequence: CASIRDRGNSPLHF.

The chain carries TRBV30 and TRBJ1-2, with D uncertain. CDR3 length: 13 amino acids. Trimming cost V 2 bases and J 8 bases, with 15 bases left between them. Germline V lookup: CDR1 GTSNPN, CDR2 SVGIG (reference sequence). CDR3 region: CAWSFLQRWGYTF. CDR3 sequence (DNA): TGTGCCTGGAGTTTTTTACAGAGGTGGGGCTACACCTTC.

The chain employs TRBV7-3 and TRBJ2-2; 8 bases agree with TRBD2. The V gene end was trimmed by 5 bases and the J gene end by 5 bases; junction bases not matched to a gene: 10. Per the germline V gene, CDR1 is SGHTA and CDR2 is FQGTGA. CDR3 length: 16 residues. The CDR3 nucleotides are TGTGCCAGCAGCACTCGGGGGGGTAGCTTTACCGGGGAGCTGTTTTTT. Translating it yields CASSTRGGSFTGELFF. The variable domain in full, completed from reference TRBV7-3 and TRBJ2-2, reads GAGVSQTPSNKVTEKGKYVELRCDPISGHTALYWYRQSLGQGPEFLIYFQGTGAADDSGLPNDRFFAVRPEGSVSTLKIQRTERGDSAVYLCASSTRGGSFTGELFFGEGSRLTVL.

As concerns this clonotype: A read error may account for a junction end that differs from germline. The DNA of the CDR3 is TGTGCCAGCAGTCACCGGGACAGGGTCTCCTACAAGCAGTACTTC. This gives the protein CASSHRDRVSYKQYF. This chain connects TRBV27 to TRBJ2-7, with 9 bases aligning to TRBD1. This CDR3 contains 15 residues. In germline, CDR1 is MNHEY, CDR2 SMNVEV (reference sequence).

This sequence joins TRBV28 and TRBJ1-1, with D uncertain. The CDR3 runs to 15 residues. Deletions cut 6 bases from V and 2 bases from J, with 16 bases between. Germline CDR1 and CDR2: MDHEN and SYDVKM. CDR3 DNA sequence: TGTGCCAGCAGCGGCCCGAGGAGACGTAACACTGAAGCTTTCTTT. Protein sequence: CASSGPRRRNTEAFF.

The chain employs TRBV20-1 and TRBJ2-1; 7 nucleotides agree with TRBD2. From germline, CDR1 is DFQATT and CDR2 SNEGSKA (reference sequence). With V trimmed by 5 bases and J by 6 bases, 10 bases remained unmatched. This CDR3 is built from 14 residues. CDR3: CSAEREGARNEQFF. The CDR3 nucleotides are TGCAGTGCTGAGCGGGAAGGCGCTCGCAATGAGCAGTTCTTC.

The chain carries TRBV20-1 and TRBJ2-5, with D hard to call. V lost 7 bases, J lost 4 bases, and 7 bases lay in between. Germline CDR1 is DFQATT and CDR2 is SNEGSKA (reference sequence). This CDR3 contains 10 residues. The chain's CDR3 is CSGSGETQYF. Here the CDR3 DNA reads TGCAGTGGGAGTGGAGAGACCCAGTACTTC.

The chain couples TRBV6-2 or TRBV6-3 to TRBJ1-6; no clear D gene. The V gene lost 6 bases and the J gene lost 1 base, with 16 bases spanning the gap. CDR1 is MNHEY and CDR2 is SVGEGT in the germline V gene. CDR3 length equals 17 residues. CDR3 nucleotides: TGTGCCAGCAGCCAAGAAACGACAAGATCCTATAATTCACCCCTCCACTTT. Its translation: CASSQETTRSYNSPLHF.

In its sample, this clonotype was seen a few times. The chain employs TRBV3-1 and TRBJ1-2, with 9 nucleotides matching TRBD1. The germline gives CDR1 LGHDT, CDR2 YNNKEL (reference sequence). V was clipped by 3 bases and J by 6 bases; unmatched bases: 5. CDR3 length: 14 amino acids. CDR3 amino acids: CASSQGQGTNGYTF. The CDR3 DNA is TGTGCCAGCAGCCAGGGACAGGGAACGAATGGCTACACCTTC.

This clonotype was detected once. The chain carries TRBV5-1 and TRBJ2-3; 9 positions agree with TRBD2. This CDR3 has 16 residues. V lost 3 bases, J lost 0 bases, and 5 bases stayed unmatched. Germline V gene lookup returns CDR1 SGHRS and CDR2 YFSETQ. Here the CDR3 reads CASSSQAGGSTDTQYF. The DNA for the CDR3 is TGCGCCAGCAGCTCACAAGCGGGGGGAAGCACAGATACGCAGTATTTT.

Turning to this clonotype: The junction and the germline gene differ at one end; a read error may be behind it. V gene TRBV7-7 combines with J gene TRBJ2-1; TRBD1 matches at 8 bases. CDR3 length: 15 amino acids. Germline CDR1 is SSHAT and CDR2 is FNYEAQ (reference sequence). The CDR3 sequence is CASSLDRGSYNEQFF. In DNA, the CDR3 is TGTGCTAGCAGCCTCGACAGGGGCTCCTACAATGAGCAGTTCTTC.

This clonotype was picked up a small number of times. This chain links TRBV30 with TRBJ1-2; D is ambiguous. Trimming left V 0 bases short and J 7 bases short, with 6 bases between. Per the germline V gene, CDR1 is GTSNPN and CDR2 is SVGIG (reference sequence). There are 11 residues in the CDR3. The CDR3 loop is CAWSVLSGYTF. The CDR3 bases are TGTGCCTGGAGTGTACTGAGTGGCTACACCTTC.

Only a few counts were recorded for this clonotype. This chain uses TRBV15 with TRBJ1-4; 8 bases agree with TRBD1. Germline lookup yields CDR1 LNHNV and CDR2 YYDKDF (reference sequence). This CDR3 spans 16 amino acids. J was trimmed by 8 bases and V by 0 bases; bases with no gene match: 8. Written as DNA, the CDR3 is TGTGCCACCAGCAGAGATTATGCAGGGGGCAGGGAAAAACTGTTTTTT. Translated, it gives CATSRDYAGGREKLFF.

The CDR3 protein is CASSPTITGNTIYF. DNA for the CDR3: TGTGCCAGCAGCCCCACCATAACGGGAAACACCATATATTTT. The genes are TRBV7-9 and TRBJ1-3; no definite D call. CDR1 is SEHNR, CDR2 FQNEAQ, per germline (reference sequence). This CDR3 has 14 amino acids. The V gene lost 5 bases and the J gene lost 4 bases, with 12 bases spanning the gap.

This clonotype was counted between two and nine times. The rearrangement uses TRBV6-1 and TRBJ1-5; D possibly corresponds to TRBD1 (5 bases). Germline assignment: CDR1 MNHNS and CDR2 SASEGT. Trimming took off 6 bases at V and 1 base at J, with 13 bases between the two ends. The CDR3 has 15 residues. The CDR3 sequence is CASRPGPGSNQPQHF. The CDR3 DNA sequence: TGTGCCAGCAGACCGGGACCAGGGAGCAATCAGCCCCAGCATTTT.

This chain joins TRBV19 and TRBJ2-3, with 10 bases that match TRBD1. The trim removed 6 bases at V and 5 bases at J, leaving 11 bases unmatched. The CDR3 is made up of 16 amino acids. The V gene's germline CDR1 is LNHDA and CDR2 SQIVND (reference sequence). The CDR3 spells CASRNKRDRGGDTQYF. For the CDR3, the DNA is TGTGCCAGTAGAAACAAACGGGACAGGGGAGGAGATACGCAGTATTTT. Supplemented by reference TRBV19 and TRBJ2-3, the full variable domain reads DGGITQSPKYLFRKEGQNVTLSCEQNLNHDAMYWYRQDPGQGLRLIYYSQIVNDFQKGDIAEGYSVSREKKESFPLTVTSAQKNPTAFYLCASRNKRDRGGDTQYFGPGTRLTVL.

This clonotype was picked up a small number of times. In nucleotides, the CDR3 is TGTGCCATCAGTGAAGGCAGGGACAATCAGCCCCAGCATTTT. Translating it yields CAISEGRDNQPQHF. The chain couples TRBV10-3 to TRBJ1-5; the D gene is possibly TRBD1 (5 bases). CDR1 and CDR2 (germline): ENHRY, SYGVKD. V was shortened by 3 bases and J by 3 bases, with 9 bases between the two germline ends. CDR3 length: 14 residues.

The chain has TRBV19 and TRBJ1-5, with TRBD1 matching over 9 bases. The CDR3 runs to 19 residues. V trimming: 3 bases; J trimming: 0 bases; junction bases outside the gene matches: 12. Per germline, CDR1 LNHDA and CDR2 SQIVND (reference sequence). The CDR3 nucleotides read TGTGCCAGTAGTATGGTCCCCCCGACAGGGGGGGATAGCAATCAGCCCCAGCATTTT. Its translation: CASSMVPPTGGDSNQPQHF.

The chain has TRBV7-9 and TRBJ2-1; no definite D call. The V gene's germline CDR1 is SEHNR and CDR2 FQNEAQ (reference sequence). The CDR3 runs 11 residues. Trimming cost V 1 base and J 11 bases, with 6 bases left between them. The CDR3 DNA follows: TGTGCCAGCAGCTTAGAATTGAAGCAGTTCTTC. Encoded protein: CASSLELKQFF. Using reference TRBV7-9 and TRBJ2-1 for the parts outside the CDR3, the full variable domain is DTGVSQNPRHKITKRGQNVTFRCDPISEHNRLYWYRQTLGQGPEFLTYFQNEAQLEKSRLLSDRFSAERPKGSFSTLEIQRTEQGDSAMYLCASSLELKQFFGPGTRLTVL.

The chain employs TRBV20-1 and TRBJ1-4, with TRBD1 matching 7 bases. Germline V lookup: CDR1 DFQATT, CDR2 SNEGSKA (reference sequence). V lost 6 bases to trimming and J lost 8 bases; unmatched junction nucleotides: 9. The CDR3 spans 13 residues. CDR3 residues: CSATNRGGEKLFF. Here the CDR3 DNA reads TGCAGTGCCACAAACAGGGGCGGCGAAAAACTGTTTTTT.

This clonotype has more than one count but fewer than ten. The chain recombines TRBV15 with TRBJ2-5; weak D call: TRBD1 (6 bases). V was cut by 3 bases and J by 1 base, with 12 bases left in between. CDR3 length equals 15 residues. Germline CDR1 reads LNHNV; CDR2 reads YYDKDF (reference sequence). CDR3 nucleotides: TGTGCCACCAGCAGTTTGACAGGCTTCCAAGAGACCCAGTACTTC. As protein: CATSSLTGFQETQYF.